This T cell receptor beta chain stems from a study of long-term antiretroviral therapy in people with HIV. Remarks on this clone: Its cognate antigen is unknown.

HIV-positive participants were all treated in the United States. Germline V gene data show CDR1 as MGHRA and CDR2 as YSYEKL. The CDR3 is 18 residues long. Trimming took 0 bases from V and 7 from J; bases not matched to a gene: 11. Notes on the study in general: Controls exceeded HIV repertoires in CDR3 length range. Subsequent to ART, diversity was augmented yet persisted below that of transplant donor controls.

This was the immunoSEQ v3.0 assay at survey level. Sequencing was designed to cover roughly 40,000-50,000 T-cell genomes in each sample. This table comes from immunoSEQ multiplex PCR, and its TCRdb copy is limited to in-frame clones, with some not included. The data show approximately 31,000 clones, approximately 84% seen once. The genes are TRBV4-1 and TRBJ1-6; 8 bases match TRBD1. The sample was unsorted PBMCs, taken 3.1 years after starting antiretroviral therapy. The clonotype comes from a woman in her forties or fifties with HIV. Here the CDR3 DNA reads TGCGCCAGCAGCCAAGATAAGCCAGGGGGCCCTCCCAATTCACCCCTCCACTTT. Encoded protein: CASSQDKPGGPPNSPLHF.